Listed here are 14 T cell receptor beta chains from one sample, sequenced in a study of metastatic and nonmetastatic thyroid tumors. Thyroid surgery was preceded by no treatment in any patient. Via MiXCR, TCRdb re-called the PCR reads. The table has roughly 98,000 clones, more than 12% seen once; the top ten hold 3.6%. The specimen sequenced was blood. The receptors were gathered from a female donor with papillary thyroid cancer or a benign thyroid nodule (not recorded which). Some clones in this sample may be carry-over from other donors' samples.

This clone was found many times. V usage is TRBV28 and J usage is TRBJ2-7, with TRBD1 identical over 12 bases. Germline CDR1 and CDR2: MDHEN and SYDVKM. This CDR3 comprises 15 residues. J lost 7 bases, V lost 5 bases, and 9 bases had no gene match. As DNA, the CDR3 is TGTGCCAGCAGTACCGCGGGACAGGGGGCGGAAGAGCAGTACTTC. Protein: CASSTAGQGAEEQYF.

This chain links TRBV5-1 with TRBJ2-3; TRBD2 aligns across 9 bases. The V gene's germline CDR1 is SGHRS and CDR2 YFSETQ. The V and J ends lost 3 bases and 0 bases, in that order; junction bases with no gene match: 8. The CDR3 extends over 17 amino acids. CDR3 in DNA: TGCGCCAGCAGCTCATACCCGACTAGCGGAAGCACAGATACGCAGTATTTT. Its translation: CASSSYPTSGSTDTQYF.

The chain has TRBV28 and TRBJ1-1, with a tentative D call TRBD1 (6 bases). V lost 0 bases to trimming and J lost 4 bases, with 12 bases between them. CDR3 length: 15 residues. The germline gives CDR1 MDHEN, CDR2 SYDVKM. DNA of the CDR3: TGTGCCAGCAGTTTATGGACAGGCACGGGCACTGAAGCTTTCTTT. Translated: CASSLWTGTGTEAFF.

J is TRBJ2-5 and V is TRBV2; either TRBD1 or TRBD2 may fit D (5 bases each). This CDR3 is built from 15 residues. CDR1 SNHLY and CDR2 FYNNEI come from the germline V gene. Trimming shortened V by 3 bases and J by 5 bases, and 16 bases separated the two germline ends. CDR3 sequence: CASSDVGPREETQYF. In nucleotides, the CDR3 is TGTGCCAGCAGTGATGTGGGGCCGAGGGAGGAGACCCAGTACTTC.

This clone has more than one count but fewer than ten. The chain links TRBV14 to TRBJ2-5; 8 bases fit TRBD1. The ends lost 2 bases at V and 4 bases at J; junction bases unmatched: 3. This CDR3 has 14 residues. Germline assignment: CDR1 SGHDN and CDR2 FVKESK. The CDR3 region is CASSQQGAGETQYF. Written as DNA, the CDR3 is TGTGCCAGCAGCCAACAGGGGGCAGGAGAGACCCAGTACTTC.

The genes are TRBV25-1 and TRBJ2-3; TRBD2 matches 12 bases. This CDR3 contains 20 residues. Germline V gives CDR1 MGHDK, CDR2 SYGVNS. V lost 5 bases, J lost 2 bases, and 17 bases stayed unmatched. The chain's CDR3 is CASSRTGTSGPTYLTDTQYF. DNA for the CDR3: TGTGCCAGCAGTCGTACCGGGACTAGCGGGCCGACCTACCTCACAGATACGCAGTATTTT.

The chain employs TRBV4-1 and TRBJ2-5; D unresolved. CDR1 and CDR2 (germline): MGHRA, YSYEKL. The CDR3 covers 13 residues. Trimming took off 4 bases at V and 6 bases at J, with 12 bases between the two ends. The DNA of the CDR3 is TGCGCCAGCAGCCTTAGGGATGGAAAGACCCAGTACTTC. Protein sequence: CASSLRDGKTQYF.

This clone was detected ten times or more. CDR3 bases: TGTGCCAGCAGTCCACAGGGGACCCCCTACGAGCAGTACTTC. Its protein is CASSPQGTPYEQYF. The chain employs TRBV2 and TRBJ2-7, with TRBD1 identical over 7 bases. The CDR3 spans 14 residues. From germline, CDR1 is SNHLY and CDR2 FYNNEI. V lost 5 bases to trimming and J lost 2 bases; unmatched junction nucleotides: 6.

About this clone: This may arise from a read error, as a much more abundant clone is one base away. This rearrangement joins TRBV28 to TRBJ2-1; the D gene is possibly TRBD2 (6 bases). This CDR3 contains 17 residues. Trimming pared 7 bases from V and 0 bases from J, leaving 19 bases between. CDR1 is MDHEN and CDR2 is SYDVKM in the germline V gene. The CDR3: CASKKWWARGSYNEQFF. CDR3 DNA: TGTGCCAGCAAGAAGTGGTGGGCGCGGGGCTCCTACAATGAGCAGTTCTTC. Together with reference TRBV28 and TRBJ2-1, the CDR3 gives the full variable domain: DVKVTQSSRYLVKRTGEKVFLECVQDMDHENMFWYRQDPGLGLRLIYFSYDVKMKEKGDIPEGYSVSREKKERFSLILESASTNQTSMYLCASKKWWARGSYNEQFFGPGTRLTVL.

The chain combines TRBV5-1 with TRBJ1-4, with D uncertain. CDR1 is SGHRS and CDR2 is YFSETQ in the germline V gene. V lost 3 bases, J lost 0 bases, and 15 bases lay in between. The CDR3 is 17 residues long. CDR3 nucleotide sequence: TGCGCCAGCAGCTCGGGCCGGAGAGTGTCAACTAATGAAAAACTGTTTTTT. Its protein product is CASSSGRRVSTNEKLFF.

At least ten counts were recorded for this clone. V gene TRBV27 combines with J gene TRBJ2-7; 10 bases align to TRBD2. Germline V gene lookup returns CDR1 MNHEY and CDR2 SMNVEV (reference sequence). The junction had 2 bases not matched to a gene; V was cut back by 3 bases and J by 3 bases. This CDR3 spans 14 amino acids. The CDR3 bases are TGTGCCAGCAGTTTGAGCGGGGGGGGCTACGAGCAGTACTTC. This sequence encodes CASSLSGGGYEQYF.

This clone was detected only a few times. A much larger clone differs from this one at a single base, so this may be a read error. This sequence joins TRBV7-2 and TRBJ2-3; perhaps D is TRBD1 or TRBD2 (5 bases each). The germline V gene encodes CDR1 SGHTA and CDR2 FQGNSA. This CDR3 is 14 amino acids long. The V end lost 10 bases, the J end lost 3 bases, and 17 bases lay between the germline ends. The DNA of the CDR3 is TGTGCCACCAAAGTCGGGACGGTAACAGATACGCAGTATTTT. This codes for CATKVGTVTDTQYF.

The chain links TRBV3-1 to TRBJ2-7; 10 bases agree with TRBD1. The germline CDR1 and CDR2 sequences are LGHDT and YNNKEL (reference sequence). This CDR3 contains 14 residues. The V and J ends lost 5 bases and 0 bases, in that order; junction bases with no gene match: 1. In DNA, the CDR3 is TGTGCCAGCAGCAGGGACAGGGGCTCCTACGAGCAGTACTTC. Protein sequence: CASSRDRGSYEQYF.

This clone was recorded many times. The chain recombines TRBV6-6 with TRBJ2-3, with TRBD2 matching 13 bases. The CDR3 runs to 16 residues. Germline trimming cut 3 bases from V and 11 bases from J; bases unmatched to any gene: 11. The germline gives CDR1 MNHNY, CDR2 SVGAGI (reference sequence). The CDR3 nucleotides read TGTGCCAGCAGTTATCTGGGTTGGACTAGCGGGGGAGGGCAGTATTTT. It specifies CASSYLGWTSGGGQYF.